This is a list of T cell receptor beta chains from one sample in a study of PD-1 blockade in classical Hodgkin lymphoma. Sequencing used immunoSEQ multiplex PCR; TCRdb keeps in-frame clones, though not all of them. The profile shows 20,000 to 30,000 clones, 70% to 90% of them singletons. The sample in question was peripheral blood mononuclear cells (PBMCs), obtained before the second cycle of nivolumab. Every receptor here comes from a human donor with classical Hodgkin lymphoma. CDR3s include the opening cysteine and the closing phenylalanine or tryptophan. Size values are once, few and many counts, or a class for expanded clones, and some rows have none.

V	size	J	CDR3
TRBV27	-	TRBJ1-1	CASSPHGNRLTEAFF
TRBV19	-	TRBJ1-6	CASSISEDPGHSPLHF
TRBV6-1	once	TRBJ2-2	CATERGGNTGELFF
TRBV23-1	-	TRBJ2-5	CASSRRVQETQYF
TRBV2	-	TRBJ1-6	CASTGGLDSPLHF
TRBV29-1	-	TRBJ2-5	CSVVASLQETQYF
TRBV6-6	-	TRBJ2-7	CASSPVGGAYEQYF
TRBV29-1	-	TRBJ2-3	CSVGTDGTQYF
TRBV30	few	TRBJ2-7	CAWSAGYEQYF
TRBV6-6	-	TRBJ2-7	CASSTRGAGFYEQYF
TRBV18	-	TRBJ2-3	CASSPGSGTTKTQYF
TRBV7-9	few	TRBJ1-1	CASAGQGARAEAFF
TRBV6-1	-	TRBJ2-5	CASSDATFGETQYF
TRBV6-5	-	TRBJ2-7	CASSYTGNHEQYF
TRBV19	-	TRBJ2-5	CASSIGRGGRETQYF
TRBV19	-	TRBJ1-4	CASSPGGSVEKLFF
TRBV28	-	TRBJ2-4	CASTFGGGQLAKNIQYF
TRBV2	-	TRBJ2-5	CASSESRASGGGTQYF
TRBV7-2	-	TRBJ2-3	CASRLDTDTQYF
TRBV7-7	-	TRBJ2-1	CASSLGPESEQFF
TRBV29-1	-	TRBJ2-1	CSVGRTGYNEQFF
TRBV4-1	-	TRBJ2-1	CASSPFIDPYNEQFF
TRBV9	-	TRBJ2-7	CASSVTFRGSDEQYF
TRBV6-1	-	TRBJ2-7	CASKPGRGGYEQYF
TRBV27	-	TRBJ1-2	CASSPKGGNYGYTF
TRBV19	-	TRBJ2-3	CASSIDHADTQYF
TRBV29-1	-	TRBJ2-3	CSAQGSTDTQYF
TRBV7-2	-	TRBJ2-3	CASSSTARTDTQYF
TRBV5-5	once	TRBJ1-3	CASSYRDRESSGNTIYF
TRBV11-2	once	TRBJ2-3	CASSPWTSSTDTQYF
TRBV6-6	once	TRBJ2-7	CASSFTGNYEQYF
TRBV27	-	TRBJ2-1	CASSLPQGLEFF
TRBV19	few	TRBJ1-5	CASSAVGGSSNQPQHF
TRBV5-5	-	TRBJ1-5	CASSESPGQVPQHF
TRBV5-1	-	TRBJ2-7	CASSFGRTYEQYF
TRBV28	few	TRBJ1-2	CASSSGYESYGYTF
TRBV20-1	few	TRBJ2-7	CSAAQGYEQYF
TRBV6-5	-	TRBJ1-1	CASSDGEGTEAFF
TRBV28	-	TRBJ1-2	CASRRYPDPLSNYGYTF
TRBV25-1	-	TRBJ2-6	CASSGRGGLANVLTF
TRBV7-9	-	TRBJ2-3	CASSLGSTDTQYF
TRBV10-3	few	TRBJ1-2	CAISEGDRGPEGSGYTF
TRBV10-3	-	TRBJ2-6	CAISDPTTRGMGANVLTF
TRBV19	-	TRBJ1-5	CASSIKEGAQPQHF
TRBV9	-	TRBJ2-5	CASSVSLRETQYF
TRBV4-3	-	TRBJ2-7	CASSQDRLYEQYF
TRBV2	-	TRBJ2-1	CASSEGDRDGAWDEQFF
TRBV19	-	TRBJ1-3	CASSMAGNTIYF
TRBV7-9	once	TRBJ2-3	CASSSLDRGGDTQYF
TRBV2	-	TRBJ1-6	CASSELGPYNSPLHF
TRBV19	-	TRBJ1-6	CASSMATGGASYNSPLHF
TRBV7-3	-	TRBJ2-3	CASSAEGSDTQYF
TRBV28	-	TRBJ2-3	CASSPGDSTTDTQYF
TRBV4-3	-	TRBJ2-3	CASSQAQGGWADTQYF
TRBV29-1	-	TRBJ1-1	CSVLRDTEAFF
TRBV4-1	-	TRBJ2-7	CASSQGTSGGEYEQYF
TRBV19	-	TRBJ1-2	CASRSAGDYGYTF
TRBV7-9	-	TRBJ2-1	CASSLADSYNEQFF
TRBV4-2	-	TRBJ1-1	CASSQDTQGVGKAFF